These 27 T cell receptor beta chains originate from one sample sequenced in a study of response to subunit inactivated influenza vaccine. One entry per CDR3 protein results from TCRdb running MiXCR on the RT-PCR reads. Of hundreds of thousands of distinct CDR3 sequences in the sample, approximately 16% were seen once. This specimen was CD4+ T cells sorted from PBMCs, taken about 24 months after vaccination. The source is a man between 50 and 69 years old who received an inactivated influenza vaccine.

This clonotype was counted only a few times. For the CDR3, the DNA is TGTGCCAGCAGTTTCGGACAGCTCTATAATTCACCCCTCCACTTT. This sequence encodes CASSFGQLYNSPLHF. This sequence joins TRBV12-3 or TRBV12-4 and TRBJ1-6; weak D call: TRBD1 (6 bases). V was pared by 3 bases and J by 3 bases, with 9 bases between. This CDR3 region has 15 residues.

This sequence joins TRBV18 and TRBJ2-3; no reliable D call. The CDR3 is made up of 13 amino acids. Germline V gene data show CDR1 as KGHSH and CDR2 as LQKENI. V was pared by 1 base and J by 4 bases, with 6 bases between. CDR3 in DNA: TGTGCCAGCTCACCACTGATCTCAGATACGCAGTATTTT. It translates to CASSPLISDTQYF.

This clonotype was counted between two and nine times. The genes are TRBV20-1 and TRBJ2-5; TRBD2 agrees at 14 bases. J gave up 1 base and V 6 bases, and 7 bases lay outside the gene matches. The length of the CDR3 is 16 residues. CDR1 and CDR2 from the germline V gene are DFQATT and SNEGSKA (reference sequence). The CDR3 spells CSAAIGTSGSQETQYF. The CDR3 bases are TGCAGTGCCGCCATTGGGACTAGCGGGAGCCAAGAGACCCAGTACTTC.

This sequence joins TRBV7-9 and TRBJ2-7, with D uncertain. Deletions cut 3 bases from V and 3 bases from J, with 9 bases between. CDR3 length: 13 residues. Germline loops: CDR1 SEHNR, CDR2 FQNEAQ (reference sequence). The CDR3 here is CASSFQVSYEQYF. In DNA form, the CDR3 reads TGTGCCAGCAGCTTCCAGGTCAGCTACGAGCAGTACTTC.

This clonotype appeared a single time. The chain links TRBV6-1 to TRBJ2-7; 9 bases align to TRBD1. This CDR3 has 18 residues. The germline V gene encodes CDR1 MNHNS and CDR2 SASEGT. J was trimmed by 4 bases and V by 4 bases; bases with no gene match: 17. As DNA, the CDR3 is TGTGCCAGCAGTGGACCGGGACAGGGAACCCTCGGTTCTTACGAGCAGTACTTC. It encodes CASSGPGQGTLGSYEQYF.

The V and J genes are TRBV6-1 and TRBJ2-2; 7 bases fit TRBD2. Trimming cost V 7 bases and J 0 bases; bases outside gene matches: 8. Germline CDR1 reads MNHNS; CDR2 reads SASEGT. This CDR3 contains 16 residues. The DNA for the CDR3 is TGTGCCAGCACCAACTCGGGGGGAGCGAACACCGGGGAGCTGTTTTTT. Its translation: CASTNSGGANTGELFF.

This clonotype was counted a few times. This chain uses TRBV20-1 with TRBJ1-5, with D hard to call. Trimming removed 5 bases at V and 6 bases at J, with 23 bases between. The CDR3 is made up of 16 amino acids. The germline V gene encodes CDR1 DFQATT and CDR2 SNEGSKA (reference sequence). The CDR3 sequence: CSADNLRAQVGQPQHF. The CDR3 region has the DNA TGCAGTGCTGACAACCTCCGGGCGCAAGTCGGTCAGCCCCAGCATTTT.

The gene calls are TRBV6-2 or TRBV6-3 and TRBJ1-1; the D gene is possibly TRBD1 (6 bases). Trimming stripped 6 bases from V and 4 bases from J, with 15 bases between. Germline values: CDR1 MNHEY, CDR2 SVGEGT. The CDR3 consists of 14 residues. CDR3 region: CASRLQGFSTEAFF. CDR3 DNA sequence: TGTGCCAGCAGACTACAGGGTTTTTCCACTGAAGCTTTCTTT.

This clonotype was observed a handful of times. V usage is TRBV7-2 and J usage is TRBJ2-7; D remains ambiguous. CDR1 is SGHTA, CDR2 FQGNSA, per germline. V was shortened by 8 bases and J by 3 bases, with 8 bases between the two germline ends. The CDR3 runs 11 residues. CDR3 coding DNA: TGTGCCAGCGGGGTGTTCTACGAGCAGTACTTC. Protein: CASGVFYEQYF.

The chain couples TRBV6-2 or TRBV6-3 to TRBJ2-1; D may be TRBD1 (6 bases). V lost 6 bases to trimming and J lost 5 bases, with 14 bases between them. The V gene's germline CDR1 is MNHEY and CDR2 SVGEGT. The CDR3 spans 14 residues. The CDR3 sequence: CASSDADRDNEQFF. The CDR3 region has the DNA TGTGCCAGCAGCGACGCGGACAGAGACAATGAGCAGTTCTTC.

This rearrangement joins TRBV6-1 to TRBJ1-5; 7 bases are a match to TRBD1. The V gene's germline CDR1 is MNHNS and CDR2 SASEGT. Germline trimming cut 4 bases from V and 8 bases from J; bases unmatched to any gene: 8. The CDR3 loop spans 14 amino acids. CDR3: CASSGQGDIKPQHF. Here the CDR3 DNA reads TGTGCCAGCAGTGGACAGGGAGATATTAAGCCCCAGCATTTT.

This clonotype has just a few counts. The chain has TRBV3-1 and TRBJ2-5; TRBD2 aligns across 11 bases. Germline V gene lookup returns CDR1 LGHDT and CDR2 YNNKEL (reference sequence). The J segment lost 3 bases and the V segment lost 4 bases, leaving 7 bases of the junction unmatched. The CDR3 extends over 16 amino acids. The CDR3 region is CASSRRLAGMKETQYF. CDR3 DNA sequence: TGTGCCAGCAGCCGAAGACTAGCGGGGATGAAAGAGACCCAGTACTTC.

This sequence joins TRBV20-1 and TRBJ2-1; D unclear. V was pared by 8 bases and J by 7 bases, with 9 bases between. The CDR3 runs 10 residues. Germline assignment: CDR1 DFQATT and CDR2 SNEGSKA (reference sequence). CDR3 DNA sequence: TGCAGTCCGAGGCGGAATGAGCAGTTCTTC. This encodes CSPRRNEQFF.

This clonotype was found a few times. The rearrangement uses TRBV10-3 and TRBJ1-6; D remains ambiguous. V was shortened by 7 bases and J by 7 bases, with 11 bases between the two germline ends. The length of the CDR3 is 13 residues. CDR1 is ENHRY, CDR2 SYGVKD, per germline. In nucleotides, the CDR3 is TGTGCCATCACACTGGGGATCAATTCACCCCTCCACTTT. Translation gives CAITLGINSPLHF.

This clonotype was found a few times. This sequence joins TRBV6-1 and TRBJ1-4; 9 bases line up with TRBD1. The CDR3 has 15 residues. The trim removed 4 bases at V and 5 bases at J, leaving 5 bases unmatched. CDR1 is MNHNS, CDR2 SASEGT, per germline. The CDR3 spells CASSVAGTGNEKLFF. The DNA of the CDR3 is TGTGCCAGCAGTGTCGCCGGGACAGGGAATGAAAAACTGTTTTTT.

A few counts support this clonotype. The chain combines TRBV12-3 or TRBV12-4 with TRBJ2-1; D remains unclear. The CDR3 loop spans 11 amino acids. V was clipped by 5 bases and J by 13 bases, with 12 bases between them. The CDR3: CASSQSGPQFF. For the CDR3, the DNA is TGTGCCAGCAGTCAAAGTGGACCACAGTTCTTC.

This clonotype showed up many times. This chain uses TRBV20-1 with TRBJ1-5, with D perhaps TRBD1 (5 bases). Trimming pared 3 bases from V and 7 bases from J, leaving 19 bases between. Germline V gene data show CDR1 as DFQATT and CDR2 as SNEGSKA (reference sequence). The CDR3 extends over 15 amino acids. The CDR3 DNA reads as TGCAGTGCTAGGGTAGGGGCAGCCCTAAGGCAGCCCCAGCATTTT. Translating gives CSARVGAALRQPQHF.

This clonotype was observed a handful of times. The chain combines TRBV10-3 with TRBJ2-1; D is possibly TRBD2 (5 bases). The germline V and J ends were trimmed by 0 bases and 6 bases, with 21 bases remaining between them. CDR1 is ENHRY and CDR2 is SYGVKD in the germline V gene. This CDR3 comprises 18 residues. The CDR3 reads CAISESDQRSHWGNEQFF. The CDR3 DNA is TGTGCCATCAGTGAGTCGGATCAGCGGAGCCATTGGGGCAATGAGCAGTTCTTC.

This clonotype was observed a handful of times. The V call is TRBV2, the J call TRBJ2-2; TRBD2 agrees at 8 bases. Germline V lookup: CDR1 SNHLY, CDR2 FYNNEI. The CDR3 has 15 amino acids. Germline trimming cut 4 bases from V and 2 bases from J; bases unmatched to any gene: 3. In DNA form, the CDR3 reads TGTGCCAGCAGTGTAGCGGGGACCAACACCGGGGAGCTGTTTTTT. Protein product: CASSVAGTNTGELFF.

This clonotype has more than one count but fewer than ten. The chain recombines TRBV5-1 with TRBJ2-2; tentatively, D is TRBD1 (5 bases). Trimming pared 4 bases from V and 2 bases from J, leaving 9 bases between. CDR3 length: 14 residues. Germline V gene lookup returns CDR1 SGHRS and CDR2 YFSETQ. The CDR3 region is CASSHGQNTGELFF. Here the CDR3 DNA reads TGCGCCAGCAGCCATGGACAAAACACCGGGGAGCTGTTTTTT.

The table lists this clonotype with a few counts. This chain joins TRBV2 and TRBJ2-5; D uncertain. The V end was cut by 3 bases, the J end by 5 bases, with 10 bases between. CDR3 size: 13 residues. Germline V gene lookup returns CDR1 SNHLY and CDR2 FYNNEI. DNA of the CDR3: TGTGCCAGCAGTGACGCGAGCCGCGAGACCCAGTACTTC. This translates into CASSDASRETQYF.

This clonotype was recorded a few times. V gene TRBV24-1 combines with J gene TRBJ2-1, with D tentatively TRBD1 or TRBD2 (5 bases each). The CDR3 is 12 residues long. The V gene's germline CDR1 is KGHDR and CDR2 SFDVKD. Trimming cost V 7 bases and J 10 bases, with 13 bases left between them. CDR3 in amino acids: CATSWLGEEQFF. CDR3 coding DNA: TGTGCCACCAGCTGGTTGGGGGAGGAGCAGTTCTTC.

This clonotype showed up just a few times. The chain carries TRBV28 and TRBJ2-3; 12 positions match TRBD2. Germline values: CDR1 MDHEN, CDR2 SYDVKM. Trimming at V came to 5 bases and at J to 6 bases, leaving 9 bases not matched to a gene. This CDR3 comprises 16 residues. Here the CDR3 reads CASSPTSGRLGDTQYF. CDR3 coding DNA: TGTGCCAGCAGTCCTACTAGCGGGAGGTTGGGTGATACGCAGTATTTT.

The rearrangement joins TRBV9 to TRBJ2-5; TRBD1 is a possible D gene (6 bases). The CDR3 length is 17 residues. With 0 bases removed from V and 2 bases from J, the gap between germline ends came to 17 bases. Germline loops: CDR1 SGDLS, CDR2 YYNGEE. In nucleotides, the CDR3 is TGTGCCAGCAGCGTAGGGTCCGGACAGAAGATTCAAGAGACCCAGTACTTC. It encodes CASSVGSGQKIQETQYF.

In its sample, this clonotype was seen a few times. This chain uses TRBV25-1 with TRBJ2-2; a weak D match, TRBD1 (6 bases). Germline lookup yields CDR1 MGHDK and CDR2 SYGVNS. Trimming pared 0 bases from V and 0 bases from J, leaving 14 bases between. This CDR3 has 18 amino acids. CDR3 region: CASSEYIGGGSNTGELFF. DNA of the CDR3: TGTGCCAGCAGTGAATATATCGGTGGGGGCTCGAACACCGGGGAGCTGTTTTTT.

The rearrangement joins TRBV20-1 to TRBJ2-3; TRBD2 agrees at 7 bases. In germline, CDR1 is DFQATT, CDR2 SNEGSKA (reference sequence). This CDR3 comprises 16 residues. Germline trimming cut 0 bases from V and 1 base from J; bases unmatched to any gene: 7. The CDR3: CSARDRGVGGTDTQYF. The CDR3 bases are TGCAGTGCTAGAGATCGGGGGGTTGGTGGCACAGATACGCAGTATTTT.

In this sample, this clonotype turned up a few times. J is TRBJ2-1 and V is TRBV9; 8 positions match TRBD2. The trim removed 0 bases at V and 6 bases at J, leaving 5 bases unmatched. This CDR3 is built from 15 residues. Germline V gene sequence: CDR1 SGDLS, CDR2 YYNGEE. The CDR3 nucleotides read TGTGCCAGCAGCGTAGCGGGAGGGCCTCGCAATGAGCAGTTCTTC. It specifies CASSVAGGPRNEQFF.